The 23 T cell receptor beta chains presented below share a single source sample, sequenced in a study of HIV-infected children after antiretroviral therapy interruption. Treatment given: PENTA 11 planned treatment interruption arm or continuous ART arm. Unique molecular identifiers were included in an RNA-based 3' RACE TCR library. TCRdb itself ran the 3' RACE reads through MiXCR, one entry per CDR3 protein. The sample lists more than 40,000 distinct CDR3 sequences, approximately 4.3% occurring once. The input for sequencing was CD45RA+ CD4+ T cells from PBMCs, pooled from several time points, taken from a donor given antiretroviral therapy, either interrupted or continuous. The subset: naive CD4+ CD45RA+ CD45RO- T cells. These receptors were taken from a pool of human donors with HIV.

This clonotype was observed many times. The chain uses TRBV29-1 and TRBJ2-2, with D hard to call. The CDR3 covers 14 residues. V lost 3 bases and J 0 bases, leaving 8 bases between the germline ends. The germline V gene has CDR1 SQVTM and CDR2 ANQGSEA. CDR3 sequence reads: CSVDRDSNTGELFF. As DNA, the CDR3 is TGCAGCGTTGATAGGGATTCGAACACCGGGGAGCTGTTTTTT.

This clonotype was detected ten times or more. The J gene is TRBJ2-5, the V gene TRBV4-1; TRBD1 aligns across 11 bases. Germline trimming cut 0 bases from V and 5 bases from J; bases unmatched to any gene: 5. The CDR3 has 16 residues. From germline, CDR1 is MGHRA and CDR2 YSYEKL. CDR3 sequence: CASSQERTGGGETQYF. CDR3 nucleotides: TGCGCCAGCAGCCAAGAACGGACAGGGGGCGGTGAGACCCAGTACTTC.

This clonotype was observed many times. CDR3 amino acids: CSVDAGTDTQYF. In DNA, the CDR3 is TGCAGCGTTGATGCCGGCACAGATACGCAGTATTTT. The V gene is TRBV29-1, the J gene TRBJ2-3; D not certain. The CDR3 sequence is 12 residues long. The V gene's germline CDR1 is SQVTM and CDR2 ANQGSEA. The V gene lost 3 bases and the J gene lost 1 base, with 5 bases spanning the gap.

This clonotype was seen many times. The chain combines TRBV5-6 with TRBJ2-2; 7 bases agree with TRBD1. The CDR3 sequence is 15 residues long. V gave up 5 bases and J gave up 0 bases; unmatched junction bases: 4. CDR1 and CDR2 (germline): SGHDT, YYEEEE. This CDR3 reads CASRLGGANTGELFF. The CDR3 nucleotides are TGTGCCAGCAGGCTAGGGGGCGCGAACACCGGGGAGCTGTTTTTT.

This clonotype was seen only a few times. This chain joins TRBV7-2 and TRBJ2-1; D is ambiguous. The CDR3 is 14 amino acids. Germline V lookup: CDR1 SGHTA, CDR2 FQGNSA. Deletions cut 0 bases from V and 9 bases from J, with 12 bases between. This chain's CDR3 is CASSLARLVGEQFF. The CDR3 DNA follows: TGTGCCAGCAGCTTAGCGCGCCTAGTAGGTGAGCAGTTCTTC.

This clonotype was recorded many times. This chain connects TRBV5-1 to TRBJ2-1; 13 bases are a match to TRBD2. CDR1 is SGHRS, CDR2 YFSETQ, per germline. This CDR3 is 16 amino acids long. J was trimmed by 8 bases and V by 2 bases; bases with no gene match: 7. The CDR3 DNA is TGCGCCAGCAGCTTTTCCGGGACTAGCGGGGTTGATGAGCAGTTCTTC. The encoded protein is CASSFSGTSGVDEQFF.

This clonotype occurred many times. J is TRBJ2-6 and V is TRBV20-1; D uncertain. The germline gives CDR1 DFQATT, CDR2 SNEGSKA (reference sequence). The CDR3 totals 14 residues. V was trimmed by 0 bases and J by 2 bases, leaving 5 bases between them. DNA for the CDR3: TGCAGTGCTAGAGAAGTTCCTGGGGCCAACGTCCTGACTTTC. Translating it yields CSAREVPGANVLTF.

In its sample, this clonotype was seen many times. The chain carries TRBV11-2 and TRBJ2-1; 8 bases line up with TRBD2. Germline-derived CDR1 and CDR2 are SGHAT and FQNNGV. J lost 4 bases, V lost 5 bases, and 7 bases had no gene match. The CDR3 loop spans 15 amino acids. The CDR3 region is CASSTISGGYNEQFF. The CDR3 nucleotides read TGTGCCAGCAGCACCATCAGCGGGGGTTACAATGAGCAGTTCTTC.

This clonotype was found many times. Here the CDR3 reads CASSLWGDGNQPQHF. The DNA for the CDR3 is TGTGCCAGCAGTTTGTGGGGAGACGGCAATCAGCCCCAGCATTTT. This chain connects TRBV27 to TRBJ1-5; D not resolved. CDR3 length: 15 amino acids. Trimming cost V 3 bases and J 2 bases, with 11 bases left between them. Germline V CDR1 and CDR2: MNHEY, SMNVEV (reference sequence).

This sequence joins TRBV12-3 or TRBV12-4 and TRBJ2-3, with 10 bases aligning to TRBD2. This CDR3 contains 15 residues. Trimming took 5 bases from V and 2 from J; bases not matched to a gene: 4. CDR3 DNA: TGTGCCAGCAGTCGGACTAGCGGAAACACAGATACGCAGTATTTT. Translation gives CASSRTSGNTDTQYF.

This clonotype was seen many times. The chain joins TRBV5-1 to TRBJ2-3; no clear D. The CDR3 runs 11 residues. V gave up 3 bases and J gave up 6 bases, with 5 bases separating them. Germline V gene sequence: CDR1 SGHRS, CDR2 YFSETQ. The CDR3 bases are TGCGCCAGCAGCTCCCGGGATACGCAGTATTTT. Amino acid sequence: CASSSRDTQYF.

This clonotype appeared a few times. The chain uses TRBV27 and TRBJ2-6; weak D call: TRBD2 (6 bases). CDR1 MNHEY and CDR2 SMNVEV come from the germline V gene (reference sequence). Trimming removed 6 bases at V and 3 bases at J, with 15 bases between. The CDR3 totals 16 residues. The CDR3 is CASRLSRGSGANVLTF. CDR3 nucleotide sequence: TGTGCCAGCAGGTTGTCCCGGGGGAGTGGGGCCAACGTCCTGACTTTC.

This clonotype ranks as medium-sized. The chain carries TRBV25-1 and TRBJ2-6; the match to TRBD1 covers 9 bases. This CDR3 is 16 amino acids long. After removal of 5 bases from V and 2 bases from J, the junction contained 4 bases not matched to a gene. Germline V gene sequence: CDR1 MGHDK, CDR2 SYGVNS. The CDR3 loop is CASSPGTGTGANVLTF. The CDR3 DNA follows: TGTGCCAGCAGTCCCGGGACAGGGACTGGGGCCAACGTCCTGACTTTC.

This clonotype has ten or more counts. The CDR3 nucleotides read TGCAGCGTTGCCCGACAGGGAGGGTTCACTGAAGCTTTCTTT. It encodes CSVARQGGFTEAFF. The gene calls are TRBV29-1 and TRBJ1-1; 7 nucleotides align to TRBD1. The germline gives CDR1 SQVTM, CDR2 ANQGSEA. The CDR3 has 14 amino acids. V trimming: 4 bases; J trimming: 4 bases; junction bases outside the gene matches: 9.

The table lists this clonotype with a few counts. The chain joins TRBV12-5 to TRBJ2-3, with TRBD1 matching 9 bases. Germline lookup yields CDR1 LGHNT and CDR2 FRNRAP. The CDR3 totals 13 residues. CDR3: CAADRGMTDTQYF. The CDR3 DNA follows: TGTGCGGCAGACAGGGGGATGACAGATACGCAGTATTTT.

This clonotype was counted at least ten times. The chain employs TRBV7-2 and TRBJ2-3; no clear D gene. The germline V gene encodes CDR1 SGHTA and CDR2 FQGNSA. The CDR3 runs to 13 residues. The germline V and J ends were trimmed by 5 bases and 4 bases, with 10 bases remaining between them. CDR3 loop: CASSQLNPDTQYF. The CDR3 DNA sequence: TGTGCCAGCAGCCAGTTGAACCCAGATACGCAGTATTTT.

This clonotype appeared many times. The chain links TRBV5-4 to TRBJ2-3; 10 nucleotides agree with TRBD1. The germline V gene encodes CDR1 SGHNT and CDR2 YYREEE (reference sequence). V shed 4 bases, J shed 3 bases, and the junction held 2 bases outside the gene matches. The CDR3 spans 14 residues. CDR3 sequence: CASSGGQGTDTQYF. The CDR3 DNA is TGTGCCAGCAGCGGGGGACAGGGGACAGATACGCAGTATTTT.

This clonotype was found many times. The chain couples TRBV4-1 to TRBJ2-7, with D tentatively TRBD1 (6 bases). The CDR3 has 14 amino acids. Trimming took 3 bases from V and 2 from J, leaving 11 bases between them. The germline V gene has CDR1 MGHRA and CDR2 YSYEKL. The chain's CDR3 is CASSHGTQAYEQYF. CDR3 nucleotides: TGCGCCAGCAGCCACGGGACACAAGCCTACGAGCAGTACTTC.

This clonotype was counted at least ten times. The chain couples TRBV7-8 to TRBJ1-2; D unresolved. The CDR3 spans 12 residues. Germline CDR1 SGHVS, CDR2 FQNEAQ. Trimming cost V 2 bases and J 2 bases, with 3 bases left between them. The CDR3 protein is CASSLNNYGYTF. The CDR3 coding sequence is TGTGCCAGCAGCTTAAACAACTATGGCTACACCTTC.

This clonotype was found many times. J is TRBJ1-1 and V is TRBV29-1, with 8 bases identical to TRBD1. CDR3 length equals 14 residues. V trimming: 4 bases; J trimming: 3 bases; junction bases outside the gene matches: 7. The V gene's germline CDR1 is SQVTM and CDR2 ANQGSEA. CDR3 in amino acids: CSVARTGRDTEAFF. The CDR3 nucleotides are TGCAGCGTTGCCCGGACAGGGAGGGACACTGAAGCTTTCTTT.

This clonotype was picked up many times. One end of the junction varies from germline; a read error may be responsible. V usage is TRBV20-1 and J usage is TRBJ2-5, with a weak D call TRBD2 (5 bases). Germline-derived CDR1 and CDR2 are DFQATT and SNEGSKA (reference sequence). CDR3 length equals 12 residues. The CDR3 spells CSPEGFRGSLTF. The CDR3 DNA is TGCAGTCCAGAAGGGTTTCGGGGATCCCTTACCTTC.

This clonotype was seen repeatedly, ten times or more. The chain combines TRBV19 with TRBJ1-1; tentatively, D is TRBD1 (5 bases). Trimming removed 4 bases at V and 3 bases at J, with 15 bases between. Germline loops: CDR1 LNHDA, CDR2 SQIVND (reference sequence). The CDR3 is 15 amino acids. The CDR3 DNA reads as TGTGCCAGTAGTACTCCCGGGCGGGGGTACACTGAAGCTTTCTTT. Amino acid sequence: CASSTPGRGYTEAFF.

At least ten counts were recorded for this clonotype. The junction does not match germline at one end; this may be a read error. This CDR3 is CASTEQGVSHNEQFF. The CDR3 coding sequence is TGTGCCAGCACTGAACAGGGCGTATCCCACAATGAGCAGTTCTTC. This chain uses TRBV2 with TRBJ2-1; D is possibly TRBD1 (6 bases). The germline V gene has CDR1 SNHLY and CDR2 FYNNEI. The CDR3 length is 15 residues.